The clone carrying this TCR beta chain was found a few times. Its antigen is not known. This CDR3 is built from 17 residues. Germline loops: CDR1 SGDLS, CDR2 YYNGEE. J gave up 3 bases and V 0 bases, and 8 bases lay outside the gene matches. Primers for the PCR totalled 60 Vbeta and 13 Jbeta. Generated by immunoSEQ multiplex PCR, the TCRdb table keeps only in-frame clones and is missing some. The repertoire has around 80,000 clones, approximately 65% of them found once; the top ten carry 4% to 4.5%. The data were taken from a study of cytomegalovirus exposure and HLA in healthy donors. Study outcomes and limitations: Rarity held for most TCR sequences, but there were some public TCRs that occurred in many donors.

The source of this sequence is a male donor in good health and CMV-seropositive. The sample consisted of PBMCs. This rearrangement joins TRBV9 to TRBJ2-1, with 8 bases that match TRBD2. CDR3 residues: CASSVGPGGIVYNEQFF. In nucleotides, the CDR3 is TGTGCCAGCAGCGTAGGGCCGGGGGGGATAGTCTACAATGAGCAGTTCTTC.